This T cell receptor beta chain was observed in a study of T cell repertoires in cytomegalovirus infection. Each CDR3 protein is one row after TCRdb ran MiXCR on the reads. The table includes fewer than 350,000 distinct CDR3 sequences, more than 8% detected once. General study points: The ex vivo response was dominated by HLA-C-restricted CMV-specific TCR beta clonotypes.

This clonotype was seen more than once but under ten times. Its antigen remains unknown. The sample was PBMCs. The receptor comes from a human donor in good health (CMV status not recorded). Some clones in this sample may be carry-over from other donors' samples.

This CDR3 reads CASREREDEQFF. DNA of the CDR3: TGTGCCAGCAGGGAACGGGAGGATGAGCAGTTCTTC. V gene TRBV27 combines with J gene TRBJ2-1, with 7 positions matching TRBD2. V lost 6 bases and J lost 8; bases outside the gene matches: 4. The CDR3 runs to 12 residues. Germline V CDR1 and CDR2: MNHEY, SMNVEV (reference sequence).